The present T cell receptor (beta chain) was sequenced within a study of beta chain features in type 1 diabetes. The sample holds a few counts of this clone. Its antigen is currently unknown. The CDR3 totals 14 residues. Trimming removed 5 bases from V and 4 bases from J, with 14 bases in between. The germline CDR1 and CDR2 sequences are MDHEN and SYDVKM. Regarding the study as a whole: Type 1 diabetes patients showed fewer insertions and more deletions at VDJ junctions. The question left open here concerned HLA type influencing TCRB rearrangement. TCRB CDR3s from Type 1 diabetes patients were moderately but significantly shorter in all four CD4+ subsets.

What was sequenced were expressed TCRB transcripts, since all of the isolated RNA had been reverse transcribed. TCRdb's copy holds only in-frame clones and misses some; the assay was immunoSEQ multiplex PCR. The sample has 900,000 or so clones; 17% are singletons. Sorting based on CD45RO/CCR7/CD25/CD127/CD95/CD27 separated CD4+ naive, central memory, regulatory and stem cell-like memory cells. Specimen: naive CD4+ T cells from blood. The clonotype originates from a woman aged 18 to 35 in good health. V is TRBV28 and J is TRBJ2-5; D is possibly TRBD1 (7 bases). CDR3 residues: CASSPGGLRETQYF. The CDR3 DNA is TGTGCCAGCAGTCCAGGGGGGTTAAGAGAGACCCAGTACTTC.